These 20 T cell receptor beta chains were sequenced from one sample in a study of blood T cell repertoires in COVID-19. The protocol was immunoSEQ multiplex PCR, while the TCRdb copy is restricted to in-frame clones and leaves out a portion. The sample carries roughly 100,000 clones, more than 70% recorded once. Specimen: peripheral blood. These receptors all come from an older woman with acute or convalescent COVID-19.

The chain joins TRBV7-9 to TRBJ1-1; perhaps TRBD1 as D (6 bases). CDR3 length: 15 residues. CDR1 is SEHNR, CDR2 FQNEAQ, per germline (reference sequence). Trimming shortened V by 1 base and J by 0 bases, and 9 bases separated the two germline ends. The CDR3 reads CASSLEGTLNTEAFF. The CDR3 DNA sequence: TGTGCCAGCAGCTTAGAAGGGACACTGAACACTGAAGCTTTCTTT.

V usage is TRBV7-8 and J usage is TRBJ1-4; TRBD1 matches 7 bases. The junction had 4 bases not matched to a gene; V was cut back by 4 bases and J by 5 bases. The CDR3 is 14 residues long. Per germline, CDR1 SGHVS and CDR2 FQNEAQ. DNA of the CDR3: TGTGCCAGCAGCTCCGGGACAGTCAATGAAAAACTGTTTTTT. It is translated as CASSSGTVNEKLFF.

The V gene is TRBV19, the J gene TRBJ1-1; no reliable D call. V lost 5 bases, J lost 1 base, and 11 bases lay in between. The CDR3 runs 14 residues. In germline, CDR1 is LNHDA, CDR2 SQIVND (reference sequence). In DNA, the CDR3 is TGTGCCAGTAGTTTCCTAGGCACGAACACTGAAGCTTTCTTT. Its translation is CASSFLGTNTEAFF.

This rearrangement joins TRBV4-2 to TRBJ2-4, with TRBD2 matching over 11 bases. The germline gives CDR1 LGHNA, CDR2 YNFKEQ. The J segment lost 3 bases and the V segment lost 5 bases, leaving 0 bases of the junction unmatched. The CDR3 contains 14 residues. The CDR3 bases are TGTGCCAGCAGCGGGACTAGCGGCAAAAACATTCAGTACTTC. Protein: CASSGTSGKNIQYF.

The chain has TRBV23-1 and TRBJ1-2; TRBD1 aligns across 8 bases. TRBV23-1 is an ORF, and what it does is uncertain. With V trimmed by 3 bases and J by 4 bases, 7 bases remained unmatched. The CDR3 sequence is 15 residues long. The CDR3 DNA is TGCGCCAGCAGTCACCAGGGACAGGCCCGCTATGGCTACACCTTC. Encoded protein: CASSHQGQARYGYTF.

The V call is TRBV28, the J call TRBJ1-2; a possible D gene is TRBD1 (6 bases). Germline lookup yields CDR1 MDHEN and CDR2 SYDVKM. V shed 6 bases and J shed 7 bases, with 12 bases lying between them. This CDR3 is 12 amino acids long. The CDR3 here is CASRDRGRGYTF. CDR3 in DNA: TGTGCCAGCAGGGACAGAGGACGTGGCTACACCTTC.

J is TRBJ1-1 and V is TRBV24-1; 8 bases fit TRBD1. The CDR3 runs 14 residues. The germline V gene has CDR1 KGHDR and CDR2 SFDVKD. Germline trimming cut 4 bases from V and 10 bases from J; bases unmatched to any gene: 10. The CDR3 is CATSEDRQGFGAFF. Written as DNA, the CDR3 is TGTGCCACCAGTGAGGATAGACAGGGGTTTGGAGCTTTCTTT.

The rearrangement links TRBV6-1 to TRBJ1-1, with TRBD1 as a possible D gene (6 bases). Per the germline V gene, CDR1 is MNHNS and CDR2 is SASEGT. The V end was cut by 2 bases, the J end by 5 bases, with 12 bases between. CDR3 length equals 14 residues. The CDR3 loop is CASSEYAQGTEAFF. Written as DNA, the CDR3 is TGTGCCAGCAGTGAATACGCTCAGGGGACTGAAGCTTTCTTT.

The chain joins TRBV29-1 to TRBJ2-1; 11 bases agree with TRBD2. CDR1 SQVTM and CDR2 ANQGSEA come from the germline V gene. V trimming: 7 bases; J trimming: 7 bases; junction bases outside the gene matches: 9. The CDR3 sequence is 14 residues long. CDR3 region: CSASLAGGSNEQFF. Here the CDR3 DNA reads TGCAGCGCTAGCTTAGCGGGAGGGTCGAATGAGCAGTTCTTC.

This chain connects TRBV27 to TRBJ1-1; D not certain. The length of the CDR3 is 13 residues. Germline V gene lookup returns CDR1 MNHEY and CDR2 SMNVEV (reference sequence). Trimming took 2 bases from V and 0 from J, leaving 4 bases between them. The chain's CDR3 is CASSLEVNTEAFF. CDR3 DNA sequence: TGTGCCAGCAGTTTAGAGGTGAACACTGAAGCTTTCTTT.

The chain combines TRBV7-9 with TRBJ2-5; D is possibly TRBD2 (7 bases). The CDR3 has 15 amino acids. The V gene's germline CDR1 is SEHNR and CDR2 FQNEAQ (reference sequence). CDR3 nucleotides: TGTGCTCTCAGCCCCGGGGGGCCCGTCCAAGAGACCCAGTACTTC. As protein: CALSPGGPVQETQYF.

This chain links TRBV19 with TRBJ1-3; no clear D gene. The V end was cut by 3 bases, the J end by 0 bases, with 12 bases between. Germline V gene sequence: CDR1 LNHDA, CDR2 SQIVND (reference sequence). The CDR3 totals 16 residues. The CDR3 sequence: CASSIKRIDSGNTIYF. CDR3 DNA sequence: TGTGCCAGTAGTATTAAGCGGATCGACTCTGGAAACACCATATATTTT.

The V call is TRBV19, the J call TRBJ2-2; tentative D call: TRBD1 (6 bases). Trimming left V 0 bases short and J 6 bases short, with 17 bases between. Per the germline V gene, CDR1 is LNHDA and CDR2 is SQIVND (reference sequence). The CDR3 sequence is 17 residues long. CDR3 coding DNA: TGTGCCAGTAGTATAGATCGGACAGATAGGGCGGCCGGGGAGCTGTTTTTT. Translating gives CASSIDRTDRAAGELFF.

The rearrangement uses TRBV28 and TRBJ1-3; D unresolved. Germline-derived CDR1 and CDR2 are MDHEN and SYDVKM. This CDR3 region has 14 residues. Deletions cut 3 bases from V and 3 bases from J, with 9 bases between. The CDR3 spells CASSLGGLGNTIYF. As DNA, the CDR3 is TGTGCCAGCAGTTTGGGTGGGCTTGGAAACACCATATATTTT.

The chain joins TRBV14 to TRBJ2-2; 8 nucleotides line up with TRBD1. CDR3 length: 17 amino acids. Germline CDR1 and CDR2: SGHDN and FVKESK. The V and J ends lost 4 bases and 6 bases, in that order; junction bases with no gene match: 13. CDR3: CASSPLREQGGAGELFF. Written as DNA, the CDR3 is TGTGCCAGCAGCCCCCTAAGGGAACAGGGGGGTGCCGGGGAGCTGTTTTTT.

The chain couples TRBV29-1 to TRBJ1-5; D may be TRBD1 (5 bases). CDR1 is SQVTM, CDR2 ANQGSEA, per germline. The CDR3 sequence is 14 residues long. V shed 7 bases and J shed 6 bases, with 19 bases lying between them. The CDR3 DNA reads TGCAGCGCCACCGGGGCGGGGCGAGGTCAGCCCCAGCATTTT. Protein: CSATGAGRGQPQHF.

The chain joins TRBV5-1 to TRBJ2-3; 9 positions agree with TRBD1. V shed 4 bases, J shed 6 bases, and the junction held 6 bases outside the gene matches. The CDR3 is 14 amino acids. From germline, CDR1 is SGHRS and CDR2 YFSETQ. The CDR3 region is CASSPDRGWDTQYF. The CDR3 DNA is TGCGCCAGCAGCCCGGACAGGGGCTGGGATACGCAGTATTTT. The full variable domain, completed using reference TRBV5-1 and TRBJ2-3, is KAGVTQTPRYLIKTRGQQVTLSCSPISGHRSVSWYQQTPGQGLQFLFEYFSETQRNKGNFPGRFSGRQFSNSRSEMNVSTLELGDSALYLCASSPDRGWDTQYFGPGTRLTVL.

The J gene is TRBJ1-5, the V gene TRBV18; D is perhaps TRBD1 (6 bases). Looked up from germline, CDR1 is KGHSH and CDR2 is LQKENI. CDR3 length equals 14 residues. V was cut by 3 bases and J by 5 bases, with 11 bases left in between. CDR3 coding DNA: TGTGCCAGCTCACCGAACAGGGTGGATCAGCCCCAGCATTTT. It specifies CASSPNRVDQPQHF.

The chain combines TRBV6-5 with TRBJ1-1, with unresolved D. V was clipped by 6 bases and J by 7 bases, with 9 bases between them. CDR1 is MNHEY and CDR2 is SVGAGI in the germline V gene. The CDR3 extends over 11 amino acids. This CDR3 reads CASSRGSEAFF. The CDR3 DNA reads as TGTGCCAGCAGCCGAGGGAGTGAAGCTTTCTTT.

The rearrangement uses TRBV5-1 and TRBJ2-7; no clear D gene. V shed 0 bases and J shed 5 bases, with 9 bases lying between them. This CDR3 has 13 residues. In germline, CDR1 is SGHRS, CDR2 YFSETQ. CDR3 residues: CASSLVIRNEQYF. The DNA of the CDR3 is TGCGCCAGCAGCTTGGTCATCAGGAACGAGCAGTACTTC.